The sequence of this TCR beta chain was determined in a study of blood T cell repertoires in COVID-19. Study information: T cells, B-cell-depleted T cells, or PBMCs provided the cDNA or gDNA that served as material.

The table lists this clone with a few counts. Authors' analysis steps: Quantification of nucleated cells was approximated via reference gene primer amplification. The data were produced by immunoSEQ multiplex PCR, yet TCRdb's version contains in-frame clones alone and is incomplete. For V, J and clone size, that table is used; D and trimming come from the DNA. The repertoire includes about 350,000 clones, 85% to 90% of them detected once, and under 6.5% sits in the top ten. The ends were cut back, 7 bases at V and 5 bases at J, with 17 bases in the middle. The CDR3 sequence is 14 residues long. CDR1 and CDR2 (germline): MNHEY, SVGAGI.

J is TRBJ1-1 and V is TRBV6-5, with D possibly being TRBD1 (6 bases). Source material: peripheral blood. This TCR came from a woman aged 45-59 years with COVID-19, enrolled during active disease. The CDR3 region has the DNA TGTGCCAGCACCCCCCAGGGGAGATGGACTGAAGCTTTCTTT. It specifies CASTPQGRWTEAFF.